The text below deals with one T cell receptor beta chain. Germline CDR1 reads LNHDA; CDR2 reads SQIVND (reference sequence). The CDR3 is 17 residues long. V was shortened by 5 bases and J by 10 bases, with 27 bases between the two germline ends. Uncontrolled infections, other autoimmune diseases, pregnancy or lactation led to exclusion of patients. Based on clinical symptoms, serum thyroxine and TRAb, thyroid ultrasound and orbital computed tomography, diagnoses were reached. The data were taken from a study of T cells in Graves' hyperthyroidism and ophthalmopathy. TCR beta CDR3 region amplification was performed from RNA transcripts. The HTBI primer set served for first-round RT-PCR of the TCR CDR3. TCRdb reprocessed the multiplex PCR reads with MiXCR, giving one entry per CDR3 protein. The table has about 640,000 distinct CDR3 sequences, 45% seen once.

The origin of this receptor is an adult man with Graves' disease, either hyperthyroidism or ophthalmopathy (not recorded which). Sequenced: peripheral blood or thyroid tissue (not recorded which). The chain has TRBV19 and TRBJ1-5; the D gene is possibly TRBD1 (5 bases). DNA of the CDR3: TGTGCCAGTAGTCGTAGGGGTGGGTGGACAACTGTCGAACCCCAGCATTTT. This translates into CASSRRGGWTTVEPQHF.